This T cell receptor beta chain was captured by sequencing in a study of OX40 agonist ivuxolimab in advanced cancers. Repertoires were generated with immunoSEQ multiplex PCR, while TCRdb's copy carries only in-frame clones and drops some. The table records just over 50,000 clones, around 73% of them present only once. CDR3 length: 16 amino acids. The V gene's germline CDR1 is WNHNN and CDR2 SYGVQD (reference sequence). The ends were cut back, 3 bases at V and 1 base at J, with 13 bases in the middle. It was autoimmune disease history or systemic immunosuppression that excluded patients. In this sample, this clone turned up a few times.

Material: CD4+ or CD8+ T cells sorted from blood, obtained in a trial of the OX40 agonist ivuxolimab. The V gene is TRBV10-1, the J gene TRBJ1-3, with unresolved D. This clonotype was sampled from an adult with an advanced solid tumor such as melanoma, head and neck, liver or kidney cancer. CDR3 in DNA: TGCGCCAGCAGTGATGGTGTGAGGGCTTCTGGAAACACCATATATTTT. Amino acid sequence: CASSDGVRASGNTIYF.